What follows are 17 T cell receptor beta chains derived from one specimen sequenced in a study of CD8 T cells in Susac syndrome. RNA, at about 0.45 to 1 ug, was reverse transcribed with random hexamers. One entry per CDR3 protein results from TCRdb running MiXCR on the immunoSEQ multiplex PCR reads. Here the sample spans 180,000 or so distinct CDR3 sequences, over 85% being singletons. The material sequenced was CD4+ T cells from PBMCs. Every receptor here comes from a human donor in good health.

The rearrangement links TRBV28 to TRBJ1-2; the match to TRBD1 covers 8 bases. Germline trimming cut 6 bases from V and 5 bases from J; bases unmatched to any gene: 8. The CDR3 loop spans 14 amino acids. The V gene's germline CDR1 is MDHEN and CDR2 SYDVKM. CDR3 in amino acids: CASSQDRVDYGYTF. CDR3 DNA sequence: TGTGCCAGCAGCCAGGACAGGGTTGATTATGGCTACACCTTC.

J is TRBJ2-5 and V is TRBV4-3; D is uncertain. This CDR3 is 15 amino acids long. CDR1 is LGHNA, CDR2 YSLEER, per germline. Trimming cost V 4 bases and J 7 bases, with 19 bases left between them. The CDR3 region is CASSLRHSDDGTQYF. The DNA for the CDR3 is TGCGCCAGCAGCCTTCGACACTCGGACGATGGGACCCAGTACTTC.

This chain connects TRBV24-1 to TRBJ1-2, with TRBD1 as a possible D gene (6 bases). Germline CDR1 is KGHDR and CDR2 is SFDVKD. The V end was cut by 4 bases, the J end by 3 bases, with 17 bases between. The CDR3 has 16 amino acids. CDR3 loop: CATSDLPRDRHYGYTF. CDR3 sequence (DNA): TGTGCCACCAGTGACCTCCCGCGAGACAGGCACTATGGCTACACCTTC.

The chain employs TRBV15 and TRBJ2-3, with 9 bases matching TRBD2. Germline-derived CDR1 and CDR2 are LNHNV and YYDKDF (reference sequence). The CDR3 is 15 residues long. Germline trimming cut 6 bases from V and 2 bases from J; bases unmatched to any gene: 6. Here the CDR3 reads CATSLSGGDTDTQYF. The CDR3 region has the DNA TGTGCCACCAGTCTTAGCGGGGGAGACACAGATACGCAGTATTTT.

This chain joins TRBV18 and TRBJ2-7; either TRBD1 or TRBD2 may fit D (7 bases each). V was pared by 3 bases and J by 5 bases, with 20 bases between. Germline V gives CDR1 KGHSH, CDR2 LQKENI. The CDR3 contains 16 residues. CDR3 in amino acids: CASSPRGGGARDEQYF. Here the CDR3 DNA reads TGTGCCAGCTCACCTCGGGGAGGGGGCGCGAGGGACGAGCAGTACTTC.

The V call is TRBV7-2, the J call TRBJ2-7; 10 positions agree with TRBD2. Trimming at V came to 5 bases and at J to 2 bases, leaving 6 bases not matched to a gene. The CDR3 length is 15 residues. Germline CDR1 is SGHTA and CDR2 is FQGNSA. DNA for the CDR3: TGTGCCAGCAGCCAGCGACTAGCGGGCGCCTACGAGCAGTACTTC. Protein product: CASSQRLAGAYEQYF.

The gene calls are TRBV29-1 and TRBJ2-1; 9 nucleotides line up with TRBD1. Germline V gene lookup returns CDR1 SQVTM and CDR2 ANQGSEA. J was trimmed by 5 bases and V by 6 bases; bases with no gene match: 2. CDR3 length: 12 amino acids. Here the CDR3 DNA reads TGCAGCGTGGACAGGGGTCACAATGAGCAGTTCTTC. This encodes CSVDRGHNEQFF.

This clonotype occurred a few times. The chain couples TRBV6-2 or TRBV6-3 to TRBJ2-7; TRBD1 matches at 10 bases. This CDR3 has 14 amino acids. Germline V gene sequence: CDR1 MNHEY, CDR2 SVGEGT. V was pared by 6 bases and J by 2 bases, with 4 bases of the junction left unmatched. DNA of the CDR3: TGTGCCAGCAGGCGGGACAGGGGAACCTACGAGCAGTACTTC. Its protein is CASRRDRGTYEQYF.

The rearrangement joins TRBV3-1 to TRBJ2-7, with a tentative D call TRBD1 (6 bases). This CDR3 has 15 amino acids. The germline V and J ends were trimmed by 1 base and 0 bases, with 10 bases remaining between them. The germline CDR1 and CDR2 sequences are LGHDT and YNNKEL (reference sequence). The chain's CDR3 is CASSQGYRDSYEQYF. CDR3 sequence (DNA): TGTGCCAGCAGCCAAGGGTACAGGGACTCCTACGAGCAGTACTTC.

The gene calls are TRBV3-1 and TRBJ1-2; TRBD1 might be the D (6 bases). V was shortened by 4 bases and J by 3 bases, with 15 bases between the two germline ends. CDR1 is LGHDT, CDR2 YNNKEL, per germline (reference sequence). This CDR3 region has 15 residues. DNA for the CDR3: TGTGCCAGCAGCCCGGGACACCTCTCACACTATGGCTACACCTTC. Amino acids: CASSPGHLSHYGYTF.

This clonotype was detected only once. V and J are TRBV6-2 or TRBV6-3 and TRBJ2-5; 7 bases are shared with TRBD2. The CDR3 extends over 16 amino acids. Germline lookup yields CDR1 MNHEY and CDR2 SVGEGT. J was trimmed by 7 bases and V by 2 bases; bases with no gene match: 13. CDR3 nucleotide sequence: TGTGCCAGCAGTTACCCGGGGAGCGGGGCCACGGGGACCCAGTACTTC. This codes for CASSYPGSGATGTQYF.

V gene TRBV3-1 combines with J gene TRBJ2-5; D ambiguous. With 1 base removed from V and 5 bases from J, the gap between germline ends came to 11 bases. Germline V gene lookup returns CDR1 LGHDT and CDR2 YNNKEL (reference sequence). The CDR3 is 14 amino acids. The DNA of the CDR3 is TGTGCCAGCAGCCAAGGTGGACCCCGGGAGACCCAGTACTTC. It yields the protein CASSQGGPRETQYF.

V gene TRBV29-1 combines with J gene TRBJ2-1, with TRBD1 identical over 7 bases. Trimming removed 4 bases from V and 7 bases from J; junction bases left unmatched: 7. This CDR3 is 13 amino acids long. CDR1 and CDR2 from the germline V gene are SQVTM and ANQGSEA. CDR3 amino acids: CSVGTGPGNEQFF. The CDR3 DNA reads TGCAGCGTTGGGACAGGCCCGGGGAATGAGCAGTTCTTC.

This sequence joins TRBV12-3 or TRBV12-4 and TRBJ2-5; perhaps TRBD1 as D (6 bases). The CDR3 is 13 amino acids. V shed 8 bases and J shed 5 bases, with 15 bases lying between them. The CDR3 bases are TGTGCCAGCTCCAGGACAGAGGGGGAGACCCAGTACTTC. Encoded protein: CASSRTEGETQYF.

A single count supports this clonotype. The chain employs TRBV7-9 and TRBJ1-4; weak D call: TRBD1 (5 bases). CDR3 length: 13 residues. The V end was cut by 2 bases, the J end by 7 bases, with 8 bases between. CDR1 is SEHNR and CDR2 is FQNEAQ in the germline V gene (reference sequence). This CDR3 is CASSLSGTEKLFF. The CDR3 DNA sequence: TGTGCCAGCAGCTTATCAGGGACTGAAAAACTGTTTTTT.

The chain uses TRBV27 and TRBJ2-7; maybe TRBD2 (6 bases). CDR3 length equals 14 residues. Germline V gene sequence: CDR1 MNHEY, CDR2 SMNVEV (reference sequence). The V gene lost 5 bases and the J gene lost 2 bases, with 13 bases spanning the gap. CDR3 in DNA: TGTGCCAGCAGTCGACGGGGGAGAACCTACGAGCAGTACTTC. Translated, it gives CASSRRGRTYEQYF.

The genes are TRBV29-1 and TRBJ1-1, with D maybe TRBD1 (5 bases). The CDR3 has 15 amino acids. V was cut by 4 bases and J by 1 base, with 16 bases left in between. The germline V gene has CDR1 SQVTM and CDR2 ANQGSEA. CDR3 amino acids: CSVVGGGPSNTEAFF. The DNA of the CDR3 is TGCAGCGTTGTTGGGGGTGGGCCGTCGAACACTGAAGCTTTCTTT.